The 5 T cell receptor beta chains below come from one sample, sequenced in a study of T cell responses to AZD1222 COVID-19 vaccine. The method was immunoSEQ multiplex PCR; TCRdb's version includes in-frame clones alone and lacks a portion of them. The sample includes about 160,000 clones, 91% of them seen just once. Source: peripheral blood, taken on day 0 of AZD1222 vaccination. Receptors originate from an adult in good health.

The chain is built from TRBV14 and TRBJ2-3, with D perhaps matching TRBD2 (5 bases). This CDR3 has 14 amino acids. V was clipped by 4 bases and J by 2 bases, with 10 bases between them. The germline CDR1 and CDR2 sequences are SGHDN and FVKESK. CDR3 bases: TGTGCCAGCAGCCGCTCGGGGTTCACAGATACGCAGTATTTT. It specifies CASSRSGFTDTQYF.

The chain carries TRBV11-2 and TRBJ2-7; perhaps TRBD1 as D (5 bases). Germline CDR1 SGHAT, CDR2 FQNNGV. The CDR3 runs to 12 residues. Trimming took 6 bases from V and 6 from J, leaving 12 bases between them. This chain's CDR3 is CASRATVGEQYF. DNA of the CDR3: TGTGCCAGCAGAGCGACAGTAGGCGAGCAGTACTTC.

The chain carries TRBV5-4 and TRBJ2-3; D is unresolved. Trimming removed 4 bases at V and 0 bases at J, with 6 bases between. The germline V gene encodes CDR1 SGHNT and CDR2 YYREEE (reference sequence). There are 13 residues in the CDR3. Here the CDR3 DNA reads TGTGCCAGCAGCGCACCGAGCACAGATACGCAGTATTTT. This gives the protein CASSAPSTDTQYF.

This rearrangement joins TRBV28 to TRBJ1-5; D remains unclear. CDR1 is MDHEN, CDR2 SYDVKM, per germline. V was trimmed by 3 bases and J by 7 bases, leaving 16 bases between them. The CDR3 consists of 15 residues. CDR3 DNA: TGTGCCAGCAGTTTCCCCTCGGCCAAGAACCAGCCCCAGCATTTT. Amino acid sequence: CASSFPSAKNQPQHF. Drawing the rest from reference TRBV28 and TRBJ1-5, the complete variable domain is DVKVTQSSRYLVKRTGEKVFLECVQDMDHENMFWYRQDPGLGLRLIYFSYDVKMKEKGDIPEGYSVSREKKERFSLILESASTNQTSMYLCASSFPSAKNQPQHFGDGTRLSIL.

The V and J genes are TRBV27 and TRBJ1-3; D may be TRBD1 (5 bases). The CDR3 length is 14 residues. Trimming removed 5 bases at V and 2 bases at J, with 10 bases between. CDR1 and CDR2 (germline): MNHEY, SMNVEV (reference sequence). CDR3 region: CASSNGGPGNTIYF. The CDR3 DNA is TGTGCCAGCAGTAATGGGGGACCTGGAAACACCATATATTTT.